These 2 T cell receptor beta chains share one sample of origin, sequenced in a study of spatial heterogeneity in lung cancer (dated by TCRdb to the late 2010s). The research as a whole found: The tumor nonsynonymous mutation count correlated with the number of expanded alpha and beta TCRs within the tumor.

The library was prepared using 5' RACE. Sequencing took place on a NextSeq 500. TCRdb took the public reads, trimmed them with fastp at Q25, ran MiXCR for clone calling and kept in-frame beta chains. Every entry covers one CDR3 protein and lists the most common genes and DNA from its rows. The sample yields 9,700 or so distinct CDR3 sequences; 6% to 6.5% were counted once. In total, the top ten clones hold about 9.5% of the sample. Per the publication, the time point label means: sample taken at primary tumor resection. No antigen has been assigned to these receptors. This sample comprised lung tumor tissue, obtained at surgery. These receptors were collected from a male donor with early-stage non-small cell lung cancer.

Ten or more counts support this clonotype. Since the library was made to target alpha chains, this beta chain is a stray read and its abundance is not meaningful. The rearrangement uses TRBV20-1 and TRBJ2-1; perhaps D is TRBD1 or TRBD2 (6 bases each). The CDR3 extends over 15 amino acids. V was cut by 2 bases and J by 2 bases, with 13 bases left in between. The germline CDR1 and CDR2 sequences are DFQATT and SNEGSKA (reference sequence). The CDR3 region has the DNA TGCAGTGCTAGATGGGGGGCAAGCACCTACAATGAGCAGTTCTTC. It yields the protein CSARWGASTYNEQFF.

This clonotype was counted ten times or more. This beta chain lies outside the target of a library built for alpha chains; its clone size means little. The rearrangement joins TRBV5-1 to TRBJ2-4; D could derive from TRBD1 or TRBD2 (5 bases each). V gave up 0 bases and J gave up 9 bases, with 10 bases separating them. Germline V CDR1 and CDR2: SGHRS, YFSETQ. The CDR3 has 13 residues. CDR3 in amino acids: CASSLAWGSIQYF. The DNA of the CDR3 is TGCGCCAGCAGCTTGGCTTGGGGGAGCATTCAGTACTTC.